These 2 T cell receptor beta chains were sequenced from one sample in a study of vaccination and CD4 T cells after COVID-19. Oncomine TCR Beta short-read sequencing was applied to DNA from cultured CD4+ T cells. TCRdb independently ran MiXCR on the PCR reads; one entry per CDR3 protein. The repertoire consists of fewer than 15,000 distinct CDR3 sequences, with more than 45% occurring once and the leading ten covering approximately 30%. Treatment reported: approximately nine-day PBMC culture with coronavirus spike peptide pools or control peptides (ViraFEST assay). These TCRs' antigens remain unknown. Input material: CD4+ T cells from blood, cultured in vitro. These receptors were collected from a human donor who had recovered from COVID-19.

The chain's CDR3 is CASTYVGTGRAFF. CDR3 DNA: TGTGCCAGCACGTACGTCGGGACAGGGAGGGCTTTCTTT. V usage is TRBV2 and J usage is TRBJ1-1; the match to TRBD1 covers 9 bases. The junction had 11 bases not matched to a gene; V was cut back by 7 bases and J by 11 bases. This CDR3 has 13 amino acids. Germline CDR1 is SNHLY and CDR2 is FYNNEI. Full variable domain (outside the CDR3, taken from reference TRBV2 and TRBJ1-1): EPEVTQTPSHQVTQMGQEVILRCVPISNHLYFYWYRQILGQKVEFLVSFYNNEISEKSEIFDDQFSVERPDGSNFTLKIRSTKLEDSAMYFCASTYVGTGRAFFGQGTRLTVV.

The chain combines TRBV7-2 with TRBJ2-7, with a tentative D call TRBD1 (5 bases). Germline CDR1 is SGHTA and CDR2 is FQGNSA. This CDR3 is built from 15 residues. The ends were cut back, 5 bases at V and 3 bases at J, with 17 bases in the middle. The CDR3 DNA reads TGTGCCAGCAGCAAGCGAGGACAAGGATTCTACGAGCAGTACTTC. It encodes CASSKRGQGFYEQYF.